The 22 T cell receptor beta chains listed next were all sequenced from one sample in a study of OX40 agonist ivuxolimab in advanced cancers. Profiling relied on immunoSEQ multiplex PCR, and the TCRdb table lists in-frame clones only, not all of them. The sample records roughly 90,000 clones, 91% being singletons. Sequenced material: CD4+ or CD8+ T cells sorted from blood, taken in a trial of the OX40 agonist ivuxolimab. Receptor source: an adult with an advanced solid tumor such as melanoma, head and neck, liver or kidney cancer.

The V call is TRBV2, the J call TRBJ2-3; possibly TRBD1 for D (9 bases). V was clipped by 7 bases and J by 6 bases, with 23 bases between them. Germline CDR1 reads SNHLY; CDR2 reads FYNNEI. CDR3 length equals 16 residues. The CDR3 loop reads CASKPDRGLGRDTQYF. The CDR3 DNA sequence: TGTGCCAGCAAACCGGACAGGGGACTAGGTAGGGATACGCAGTATTTT.

CDR3 loop: CASSLLRLAGGETQYF. CDR3 DNA sequence: TGTGCCAGCAGCTTACTACGACTAGCGGGAGGGGAGACCCAGTACTTC. V gene TRBV7-2 combines with J gene TRBJ2-5; 14 positions agree with TRBD2. The V gene's germline CDR1 is SGHTA and CDR2 FQGNSA. This CDR3 spans 16 amino acids. The V gene end was trimmed by 2 bases and the J gene end by 5 bases; junction bases not matched to a gene: 4.

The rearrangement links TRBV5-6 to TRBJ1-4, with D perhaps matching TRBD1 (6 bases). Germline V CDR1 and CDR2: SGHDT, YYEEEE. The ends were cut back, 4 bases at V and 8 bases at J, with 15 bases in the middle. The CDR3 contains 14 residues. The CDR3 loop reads CASSAGTLYEKLFF. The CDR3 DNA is TGTGCCAGCAGCGCCGGGACACTATACGAAAAACTGTTTTTT.

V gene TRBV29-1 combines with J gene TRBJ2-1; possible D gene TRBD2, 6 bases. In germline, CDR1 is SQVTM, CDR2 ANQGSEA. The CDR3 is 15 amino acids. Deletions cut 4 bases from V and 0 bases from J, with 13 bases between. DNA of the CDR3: TGCAGCGTTGGTGAGGCGGGGATCTCCTACAATGAGCAGTTCTTC. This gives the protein CSVGEAGISYNEQFF.

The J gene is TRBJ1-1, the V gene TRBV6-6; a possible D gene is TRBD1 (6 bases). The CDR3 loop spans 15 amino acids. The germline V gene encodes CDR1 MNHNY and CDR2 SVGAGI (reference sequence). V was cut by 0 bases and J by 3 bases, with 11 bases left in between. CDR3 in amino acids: CASSYSRDKDTEAFF. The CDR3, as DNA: TGTGCCAGCAGTTACTCCCGGGACAAGGACACTGAAGCTTTCTTT.

CDR3 coding DNA: TGTGCCTGGAGTAGACGACAGGGGCTAATACACAATGAGCAGTTCTTC. Translated: CAWSRRQGLIHNEQFF. This chain links TRBV30 with TRBJ2-1, with 8 nucleotides matching TRBD1. Germline CDR1 and CDR2: GTSNPN and SVGIG (reference sequence). There are 16 residues in the CDR3. Trimming at V came to 2 bases and at J to 5 bases, leaving 11 bases not matched to a gene.

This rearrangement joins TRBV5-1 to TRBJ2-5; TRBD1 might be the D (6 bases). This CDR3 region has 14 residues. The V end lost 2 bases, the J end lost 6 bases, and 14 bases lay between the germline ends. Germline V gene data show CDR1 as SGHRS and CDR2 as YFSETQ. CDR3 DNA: TGCGCCAGCAGCTTCAATACAGGGACGCAGACCCAGTACTTC. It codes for CASSFNTGTQTQYF.

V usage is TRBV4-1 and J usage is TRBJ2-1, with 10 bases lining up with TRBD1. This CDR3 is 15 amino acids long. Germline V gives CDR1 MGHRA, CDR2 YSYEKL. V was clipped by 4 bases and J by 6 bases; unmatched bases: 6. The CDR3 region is CASSLGQGIGNEQFF. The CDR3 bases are TGCGCCAGCAGCCTGGGACAGGGGATAGGCAATGAGCAGTTCTTC.

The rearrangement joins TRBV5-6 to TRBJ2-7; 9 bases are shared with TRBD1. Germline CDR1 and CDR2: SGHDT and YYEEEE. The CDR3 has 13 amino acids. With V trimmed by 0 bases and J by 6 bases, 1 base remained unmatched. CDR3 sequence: CASSLGQGGEQYF. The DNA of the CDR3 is TGTGCCAGCAGCTTGGGACAGGGGGGCGAGCAGTACTTC.

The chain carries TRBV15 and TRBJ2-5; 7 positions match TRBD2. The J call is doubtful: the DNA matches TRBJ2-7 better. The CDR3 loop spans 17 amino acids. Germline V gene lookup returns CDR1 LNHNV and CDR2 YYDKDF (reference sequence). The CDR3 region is CATSRGGLAASSYEQYF. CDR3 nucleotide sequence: TGTGCCACCAGCAGGGGGGGGTTAGCGGCGAGCTCCTACGAGCAGTACTTC.

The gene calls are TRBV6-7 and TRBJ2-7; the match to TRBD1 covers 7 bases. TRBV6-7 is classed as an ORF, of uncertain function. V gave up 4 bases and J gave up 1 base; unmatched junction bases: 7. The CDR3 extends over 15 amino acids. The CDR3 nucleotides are TGTGCCAGCAGTTCCAGGGGGAATGAATCCTACGAGCAGTACTTC. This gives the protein CASSSRGNESYEQYF.

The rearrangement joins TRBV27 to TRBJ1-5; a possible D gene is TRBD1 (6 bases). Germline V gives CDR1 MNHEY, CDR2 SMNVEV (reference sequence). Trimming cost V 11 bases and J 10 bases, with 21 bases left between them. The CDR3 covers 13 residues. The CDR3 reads CASAGADRHPQHF. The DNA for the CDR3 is TGTGCCTCCGCAGGGGCGGATCGTCACCCCCAGCATTTT.

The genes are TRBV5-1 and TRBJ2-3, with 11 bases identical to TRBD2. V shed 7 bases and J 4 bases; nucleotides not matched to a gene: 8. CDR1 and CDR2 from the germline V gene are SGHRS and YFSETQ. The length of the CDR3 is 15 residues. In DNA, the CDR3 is TGCGCCAGCGGCTATAGCGGGAGGGGACCAGATACGCAGTATTTT. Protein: CASGYSGRGPDTQYF.

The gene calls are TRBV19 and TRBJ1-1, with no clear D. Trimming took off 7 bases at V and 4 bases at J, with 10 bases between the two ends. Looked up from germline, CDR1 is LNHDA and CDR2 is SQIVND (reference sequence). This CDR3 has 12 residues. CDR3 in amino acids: CASKVGGTEAFF. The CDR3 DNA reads TGTGCCAGTAAGGTTGGAGGCACTGAAGCTTTCTTT.

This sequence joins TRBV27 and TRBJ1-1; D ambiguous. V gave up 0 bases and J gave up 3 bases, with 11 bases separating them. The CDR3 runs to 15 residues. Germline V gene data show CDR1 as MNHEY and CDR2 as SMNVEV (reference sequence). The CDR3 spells CASSLSVRWDTEAFF. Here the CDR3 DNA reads TGTGCCAGCAGTTTATCGGTCAGGTGGGACACTGAAGCTTTCTTT.

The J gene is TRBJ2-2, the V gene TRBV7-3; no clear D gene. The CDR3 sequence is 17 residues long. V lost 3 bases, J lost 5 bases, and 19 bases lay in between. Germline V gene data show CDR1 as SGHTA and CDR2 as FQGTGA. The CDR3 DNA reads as TGTGCCAGCAGCTTGGATTTCCCCCTCGAAGGGACCGGGGAGCTGTTTTTT. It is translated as CASSLDFPLEGTGELFF.

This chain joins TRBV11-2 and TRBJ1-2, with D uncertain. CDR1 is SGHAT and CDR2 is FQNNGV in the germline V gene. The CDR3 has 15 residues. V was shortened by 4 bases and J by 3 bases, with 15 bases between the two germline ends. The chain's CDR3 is CASSSAAALYYGYTF. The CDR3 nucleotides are TGTGCCAGCAGCTCCGCCGCAGCACTCTACTATGGCTACACCTTC.

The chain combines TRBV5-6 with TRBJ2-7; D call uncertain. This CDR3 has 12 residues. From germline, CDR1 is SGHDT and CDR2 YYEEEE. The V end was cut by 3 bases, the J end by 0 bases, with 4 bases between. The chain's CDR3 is CASSSSSYEQYF. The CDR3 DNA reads TGTGCCAGCAGCTCGAGCTCCTACGAGCAGTACTTC.

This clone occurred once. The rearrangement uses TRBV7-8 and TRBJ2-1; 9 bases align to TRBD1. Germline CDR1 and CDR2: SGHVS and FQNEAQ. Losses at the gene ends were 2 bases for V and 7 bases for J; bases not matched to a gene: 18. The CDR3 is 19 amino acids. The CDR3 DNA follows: TGTGCCAGCAGCTTATTCGGGACAGGGTTATCCTACGGACAAAATGAGCAGTTCTTC. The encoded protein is CASSLFGTGLSYGQNEQFF.

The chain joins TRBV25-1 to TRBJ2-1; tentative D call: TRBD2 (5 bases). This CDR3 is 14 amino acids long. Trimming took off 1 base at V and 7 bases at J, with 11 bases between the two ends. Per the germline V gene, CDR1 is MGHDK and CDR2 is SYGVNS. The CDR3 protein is CASSELGRENEQFF. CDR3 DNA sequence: TGTGCCAGCAGTGAATTGGGTCGGGAAAATGAGCAGTTCTTC.

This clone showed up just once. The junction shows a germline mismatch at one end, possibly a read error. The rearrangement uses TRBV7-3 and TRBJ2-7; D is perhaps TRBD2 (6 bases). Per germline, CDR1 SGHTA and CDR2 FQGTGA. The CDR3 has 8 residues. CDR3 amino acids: CASTGVPF. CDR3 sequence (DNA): TGTGCCAGCACGGGAGTACCCTTC.

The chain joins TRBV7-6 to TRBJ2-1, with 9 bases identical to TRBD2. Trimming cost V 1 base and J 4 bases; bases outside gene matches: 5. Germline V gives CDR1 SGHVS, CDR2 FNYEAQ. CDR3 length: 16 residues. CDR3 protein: CASSLVWREGYNEQFF. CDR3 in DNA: TGTGCCAGCAGCTTAGTCTGGCGGGAGGGTTACAATGAGCAGTTCTTC.